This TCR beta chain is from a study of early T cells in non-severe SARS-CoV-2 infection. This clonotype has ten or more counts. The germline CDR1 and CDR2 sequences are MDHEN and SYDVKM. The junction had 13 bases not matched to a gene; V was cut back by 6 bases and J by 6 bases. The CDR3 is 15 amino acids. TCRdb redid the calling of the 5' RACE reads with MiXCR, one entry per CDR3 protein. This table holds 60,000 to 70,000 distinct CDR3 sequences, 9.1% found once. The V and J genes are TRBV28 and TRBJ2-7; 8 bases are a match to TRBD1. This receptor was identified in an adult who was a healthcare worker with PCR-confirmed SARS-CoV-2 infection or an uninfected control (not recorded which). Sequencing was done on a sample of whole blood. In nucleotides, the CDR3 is TGTGCCAGCAGCCCCCCCAGGACAGGGTTCCCCGAGCAGTACTTC. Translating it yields CASSPPRTGFPEQYF. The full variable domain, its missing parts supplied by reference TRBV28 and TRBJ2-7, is DVKVTQSSRYLVKRTGEKVFLECVQDMDHENMFWYRQDPGLGLRLIYFSYDVKMKEKGDIPEGYSVSREKKERFSLILESASTNQTSMYLCASSPPRTGFPEQYFGPGTRLTVT.